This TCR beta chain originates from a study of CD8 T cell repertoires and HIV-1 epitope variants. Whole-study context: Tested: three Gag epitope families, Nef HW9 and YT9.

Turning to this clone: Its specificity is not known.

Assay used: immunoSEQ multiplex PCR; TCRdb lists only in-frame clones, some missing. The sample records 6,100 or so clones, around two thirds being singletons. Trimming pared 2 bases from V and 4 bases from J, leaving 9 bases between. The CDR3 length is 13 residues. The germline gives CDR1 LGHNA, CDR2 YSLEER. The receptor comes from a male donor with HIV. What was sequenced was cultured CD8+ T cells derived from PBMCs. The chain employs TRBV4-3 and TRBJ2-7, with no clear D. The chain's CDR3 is CASSQFAEYEQYF. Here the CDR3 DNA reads TGCGCCAGCAGCCAATTTGCAGAGTACGAGCAGTACTTC.